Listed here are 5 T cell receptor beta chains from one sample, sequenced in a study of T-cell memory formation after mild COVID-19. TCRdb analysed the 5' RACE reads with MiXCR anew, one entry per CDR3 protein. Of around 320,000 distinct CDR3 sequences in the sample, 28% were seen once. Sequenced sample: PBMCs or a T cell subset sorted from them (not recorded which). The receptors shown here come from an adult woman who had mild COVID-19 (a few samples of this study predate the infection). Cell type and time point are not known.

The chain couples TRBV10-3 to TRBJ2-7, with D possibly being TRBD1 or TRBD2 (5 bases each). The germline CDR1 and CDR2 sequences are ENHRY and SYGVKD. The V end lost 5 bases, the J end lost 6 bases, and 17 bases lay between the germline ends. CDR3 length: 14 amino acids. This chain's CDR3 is CAISSGTGMSEQYF. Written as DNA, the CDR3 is TGTGCCATCAGTTCCGGGACGGGTATGAGCGAGCAGTACTTC.

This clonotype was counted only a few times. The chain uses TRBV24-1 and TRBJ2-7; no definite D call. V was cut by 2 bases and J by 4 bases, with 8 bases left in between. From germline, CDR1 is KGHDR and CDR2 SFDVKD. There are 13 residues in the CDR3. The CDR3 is CATSDSLGYEQYF. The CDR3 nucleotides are TGTGCCACCAGTGATTCCCTAGGGTACGAGCAGTACTTC.

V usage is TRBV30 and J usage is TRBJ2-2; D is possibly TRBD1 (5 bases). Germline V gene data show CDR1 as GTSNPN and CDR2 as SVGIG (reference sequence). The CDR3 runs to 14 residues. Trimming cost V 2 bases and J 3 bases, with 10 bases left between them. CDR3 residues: CAWSHRTHTGELFF. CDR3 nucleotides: TGTGCCTGGAGTCACAGGACACACACCGGGGAGCTGTTTTTT.

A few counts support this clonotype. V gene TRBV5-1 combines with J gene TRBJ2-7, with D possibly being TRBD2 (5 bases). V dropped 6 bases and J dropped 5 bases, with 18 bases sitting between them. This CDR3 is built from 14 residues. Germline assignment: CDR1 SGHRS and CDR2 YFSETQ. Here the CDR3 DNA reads TGCGCCAGCAAAATGAGCGGAGTAGGTAACGAGCAGTACTTC. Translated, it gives CASKMSGVGNEQYF.

CDR3 loop: CSARGSRGKADTQYF. In DNA, the CDR3 is TGCAGCGCTCGAGGGTCCAGGGGCAAGGCAGATACGCAGTATTTT. The V and J genes are TRBV29-1 and TRBJ2-3; D perhaps matches TRBD1 (6 bases). The CDR3 has 15 amino acids. V lost 7 bases and J lost 4, with 21 bases in between. Per the germline V gene, CDR1 is SQVTM and CDR2 is ANQGSEA.